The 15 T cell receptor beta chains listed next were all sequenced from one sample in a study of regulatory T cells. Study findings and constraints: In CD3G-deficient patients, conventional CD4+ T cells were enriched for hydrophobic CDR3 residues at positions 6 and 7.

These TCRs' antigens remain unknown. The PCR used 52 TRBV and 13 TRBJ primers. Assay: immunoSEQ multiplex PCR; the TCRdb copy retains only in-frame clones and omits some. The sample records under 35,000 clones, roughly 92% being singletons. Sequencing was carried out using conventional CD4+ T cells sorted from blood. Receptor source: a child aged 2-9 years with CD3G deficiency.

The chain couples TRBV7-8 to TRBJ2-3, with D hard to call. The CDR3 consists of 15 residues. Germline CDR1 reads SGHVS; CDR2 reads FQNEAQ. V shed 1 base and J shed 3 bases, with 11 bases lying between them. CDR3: CASSLGGVRTDTQYF. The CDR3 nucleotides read TGTGCCAGCAGCTTAGGTGGGGTGAGGACAGATACGCAGTATTTT.

CDR3 coding DNA: TGTGCCAGCAGTGTCCAGAGCGGGGCCCCCTACGAGCAGTACTTC. Amino acids: CASSVQSGAPYEQYF. The genes are TRBV6-1 and TRBJ2-7; 7 bases agree with TRBD2. With V trimmed by 4 bases and J by 2 bases, 8 bases remained unmatched. Germline-derived CDR1 and CDR2 are MNHNS and SASEGT. The CDR3 extends over 15 amino acids.

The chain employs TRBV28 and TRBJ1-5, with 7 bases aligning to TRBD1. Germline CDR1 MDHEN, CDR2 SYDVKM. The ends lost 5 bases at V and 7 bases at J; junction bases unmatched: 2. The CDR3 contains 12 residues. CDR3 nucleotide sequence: TGTGCCAGCAGTACAGGGGACCAGCCCCAGCATTTT. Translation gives CASSTGDQPQHF.

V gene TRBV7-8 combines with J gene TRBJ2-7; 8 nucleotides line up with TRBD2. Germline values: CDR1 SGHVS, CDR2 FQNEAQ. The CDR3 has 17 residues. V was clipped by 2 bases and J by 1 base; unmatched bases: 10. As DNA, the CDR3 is TGTGCCAGCAGCTTACGGGGGGGTCAGTTGGGATCCTACGAGCAGTACTTC. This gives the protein CASSLRGGQLGSYEQYF.

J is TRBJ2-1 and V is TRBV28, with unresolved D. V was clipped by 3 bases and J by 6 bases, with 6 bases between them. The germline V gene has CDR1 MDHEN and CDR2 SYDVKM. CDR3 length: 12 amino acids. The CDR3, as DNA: TGTGCCAGCAGTTTGTGGGGCAATGAGCAGTTCTTC. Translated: CASSLWGNEQFF.

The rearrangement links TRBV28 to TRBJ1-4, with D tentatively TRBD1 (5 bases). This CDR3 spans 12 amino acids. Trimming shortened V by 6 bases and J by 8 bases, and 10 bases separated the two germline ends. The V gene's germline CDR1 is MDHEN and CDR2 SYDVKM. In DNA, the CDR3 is TGTGCCAGCAGCGTTTACAGGGAAAAACTGTTTTTT. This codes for CASSVYREKLFF.

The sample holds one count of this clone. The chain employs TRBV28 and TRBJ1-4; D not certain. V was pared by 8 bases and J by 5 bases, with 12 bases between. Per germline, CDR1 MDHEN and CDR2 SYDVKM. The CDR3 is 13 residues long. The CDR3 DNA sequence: TGTGCCAGCCGCTTAGGTCGGAATGAAAAACTGTTTTTT. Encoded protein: CASRLGRNEKLFF.

CDR3 amino acids: CASSPTTTGELFF. CDR3 nucleotides: TGTGCCAGCTCACCGACTACCACCGGGGAGCTGTTTTTT. The V and J genes are TRBV18 and TRBJ2-2; TRBD2 might be the D (5 bases). Germline lookup yields CDR1 KGHSH and CDR2 LQKENI. This CDR3 contains 13 residues. Trimming pared 3 bases from V and 4 bases from J, leaving 6 bases between.

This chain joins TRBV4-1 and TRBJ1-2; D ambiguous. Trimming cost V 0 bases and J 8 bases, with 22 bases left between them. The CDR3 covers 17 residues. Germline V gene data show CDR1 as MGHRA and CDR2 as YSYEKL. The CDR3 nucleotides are TGCGCCAGCAGCCAAGAGGGGTCAGGAGGATGGTCGCGCGGCTACACCTTC. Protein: CASSQEGSGGWSRGYTF.

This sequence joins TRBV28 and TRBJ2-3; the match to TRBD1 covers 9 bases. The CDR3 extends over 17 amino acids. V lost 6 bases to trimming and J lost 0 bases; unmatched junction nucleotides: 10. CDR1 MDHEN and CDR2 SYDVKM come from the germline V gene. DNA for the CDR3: TGTGCCAGCAGCCCCGGGACAGGGAGGGCCAGCACAGATACGCAGTATTTT. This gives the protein CASSPGTGRASTDTQYF. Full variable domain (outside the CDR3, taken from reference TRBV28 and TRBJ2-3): DVKVTQSSRYLVKRTGEKVFLECVQDMDHENMFWYRQDPGLGLRLIYFSYDVKMKEKGDIPEGYSVSREKKERFSLILESASTNQTSMYLCASSPGTGRASTDTQYFGPGTRLTVL.

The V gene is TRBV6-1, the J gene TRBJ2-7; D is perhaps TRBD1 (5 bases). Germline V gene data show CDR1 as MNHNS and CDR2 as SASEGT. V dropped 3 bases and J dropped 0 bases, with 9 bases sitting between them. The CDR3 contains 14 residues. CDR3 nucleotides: TGTGCCAGCAGTGATACAGGCTACTCCTACGAGCAGTACTTC. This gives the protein CASSDTGYSYEQYF.

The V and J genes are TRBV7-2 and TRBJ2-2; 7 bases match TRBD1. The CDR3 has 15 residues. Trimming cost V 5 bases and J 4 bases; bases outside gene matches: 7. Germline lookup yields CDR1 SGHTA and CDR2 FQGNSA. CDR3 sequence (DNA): TGTGCCAGCAGCCCGGGACAGACCCTCACCGGGGAGCTGTTTTTT. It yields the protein CASSPGQTLTGELFF.

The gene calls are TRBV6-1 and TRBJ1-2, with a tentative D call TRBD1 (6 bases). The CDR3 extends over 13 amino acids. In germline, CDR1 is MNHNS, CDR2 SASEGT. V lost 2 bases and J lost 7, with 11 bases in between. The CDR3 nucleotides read TGTGCCAGCAGTGAAACAGGGTTGGGTGGCTACACCTTC. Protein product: CASSETGLGGYTF.

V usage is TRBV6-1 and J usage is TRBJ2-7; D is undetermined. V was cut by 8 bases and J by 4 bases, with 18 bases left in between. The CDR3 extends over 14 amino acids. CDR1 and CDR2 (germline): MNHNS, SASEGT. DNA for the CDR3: TGTGCCAGCGGACCCCTAACAGTACCTTACGAGCAGTACTTC. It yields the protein CASGPLTVPYEQYF.

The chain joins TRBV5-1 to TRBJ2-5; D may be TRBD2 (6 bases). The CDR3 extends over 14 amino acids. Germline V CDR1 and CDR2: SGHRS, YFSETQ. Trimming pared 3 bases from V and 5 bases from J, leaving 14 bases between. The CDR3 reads CASSSGTAGETQYF. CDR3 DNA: TGCGCCAGCAGCTCAGGGACTGCCGGGGAGACCCAGTACTTC. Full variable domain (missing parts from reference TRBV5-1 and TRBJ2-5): KAGVTQTPRYLIKTRGQQVTLSCSPISGHRSVSWYQQTPGQGLQFLFEYFSETQRNKGNFPGRFSGRQFSNSRSEMNVSTLELGDSALYLCASSSGTAGETQYFGPGTRLLVL.